This TCR beta chain stems from a study of T-cell reconstitution after alpha-beta-depleted transplantation in children. Molecular barcoding with unique molecular identifiers was used for the TCRbeta library. Via MiXCR, TCRdb re-called the PCR reads, giving one row per CDR3 protein. The sample yields 200,000 to 300,000 distinct CDR3 sequences, around 8% seen once. V dropped 3 bases and J dropped 2 bases, with 14 bases sitting between them. The length of the CDR3 is 14 residues. Germline V gene data show CDR1 as DFQATT and CDR2 as SNEGSKA (reference sequence). In this sample, this clonotype turned up many times.

The V call is TRBV20-1, the J call TRBJ2-7, with D possibly TRBD1 on 6 matching bases. The source material was PBMCs, mostly from graft donor cells, sampled 180 days after TCRalphabeta/CD19-depleted stem cell transplant. This TCR was recovered from a male patient younger than 18 who had a stem cell transplant for acute lymphoblastic leukemia, so the T cells may come from the graft donor. DNA of the CDR3: TGCAGTGCTAGTGGGGACATACTAACCTACGAGCAGTACTTC. Amino acids: CSASGDILTYEQYF.